This T cell receptor beta chain is from a study of blood T cells in healthy people across ages. This clonotype was recorded many times. The germline V gene has CDR1 MGHRA and CDR2 YSYEKL. The CDR3 spans 17 residues. V was pared by 4 bases and J by 0 bases, with 8 bases of the junction left unmatched. Then a second PCR, running roughly 6 to 12 cycles, was carried out with a sample-barcoded 5' primer and a J-beta primer mix. TCRdb recomputed calls from the 5' RACE reads with MiXCR, one row per CDR3 protein. The top ten hold approximately 15% of the sample, which has about 650,000 distinct CDR3 sequences, about 30% seen once.

The chain uses TRBV4-1 and TRBJ2-1; 8 bases align to TRBD1. The sequenced material came from blood. The TCR comes from a woman older than 75 in good health. The CDR3 region has the DNA TGCGCCAGCAGCCTCGTTGGACAGGGCAGCTCCTACAATGAGCAGTTCTTC. It yields the protein CASSLVGQGSSYNEQFF.